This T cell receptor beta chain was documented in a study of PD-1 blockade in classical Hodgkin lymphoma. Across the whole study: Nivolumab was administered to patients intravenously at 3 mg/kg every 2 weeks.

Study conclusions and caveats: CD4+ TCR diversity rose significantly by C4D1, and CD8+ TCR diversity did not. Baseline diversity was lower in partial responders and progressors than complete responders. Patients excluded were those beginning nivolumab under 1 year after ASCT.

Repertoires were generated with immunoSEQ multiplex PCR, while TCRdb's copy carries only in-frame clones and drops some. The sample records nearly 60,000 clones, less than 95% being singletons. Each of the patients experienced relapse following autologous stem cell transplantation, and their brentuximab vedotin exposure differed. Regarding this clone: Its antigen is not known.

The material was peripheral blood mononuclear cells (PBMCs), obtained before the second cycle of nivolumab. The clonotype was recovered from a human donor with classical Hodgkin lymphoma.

DNA of the CDR3: TGTGCCAGCAGCTTGATAATTGCAGGGGAGACCCAGTACTTC. It encodes CASSLIIAGETQYF. The chain is built from TRBV5-6 and TRBJ2-5; possibly TRBD1 for D (5 bases). The V end was cut by 1 base, the J end by 5 bases, with 12 bases between. The CDR3 is 14 residues long. CDR1 is SGHDT, CDR2 YYEEEE, per germline.